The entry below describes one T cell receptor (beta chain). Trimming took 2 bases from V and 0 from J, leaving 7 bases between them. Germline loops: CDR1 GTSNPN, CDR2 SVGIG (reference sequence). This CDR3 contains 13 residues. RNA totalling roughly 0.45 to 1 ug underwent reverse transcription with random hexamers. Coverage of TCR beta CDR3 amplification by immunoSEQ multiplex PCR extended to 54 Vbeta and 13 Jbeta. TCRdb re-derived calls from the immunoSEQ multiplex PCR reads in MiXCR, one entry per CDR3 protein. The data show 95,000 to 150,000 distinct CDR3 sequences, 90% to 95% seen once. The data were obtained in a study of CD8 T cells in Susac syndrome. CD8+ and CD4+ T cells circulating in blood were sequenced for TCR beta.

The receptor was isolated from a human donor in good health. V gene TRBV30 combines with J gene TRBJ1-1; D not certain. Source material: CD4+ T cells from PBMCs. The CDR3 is CAWSTGLNTEAFF. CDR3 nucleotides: TGTGCCTGGAGTACCGGACTGAACACTGAAGCTTTCTTT.